This T cell receptor (beta chain) stems from a study of CD8 T cells in Susac syndrome. Study information: Clinical remission applied to under 10 sequenced Susac syndrome patients, and more than five had active disease.

With random hexamers, roughly 0.45 to 1 ug RNA was reverse transcribed. immunoSEQ multiplex PCR amplified TCR beta CDR3 across 54 Vbeta, 13 Jbeta. One entry per CDR3 protein results from TCRdb running MiXCR on the immunoSEQ multiplex PCR reads. The data show under 200,000 distinct CDR3 sequences, with around 95% seen just once and about 0.12% held by the top ten. TEMRA cells were FACS-enriched and CD8+ and CD4+ T cells negatively isolated. The CDR3 loop spans 15 amino acids. The germline V gene encodes CDR1 KGHSH and CDR2 LQKENI. J lost 4 bases, V lost 3 bases, and 3 bases had no gene match. This TCR was recovered from a human donor with Susac syndrome. The sequenced sample was CD4+ T cells from PBMCs. The chain is built from TRBV18 and TRBJ1-4; 9 nucleotides align to TRBD1. CDR3 loop: CASSPGQGINEKLFF. For the CDR3, the DNA is TGTGCCAGCTCACCGGGACAGGGCATTAATGAAAAACTGTTTTTT.